Below, 12 T cell receptor beta chains from the same sample are listed, as sequenced in a study of regulatory T cells in long-lasting Graves disease. HTBI primers from iRepertoire and Arm-PCR of CDR3 regions yielded the TCR beta libraries. TCRdb re-called the multiplex PCR reads with MiXCR, one entry per CDR3 protein. The sample has 450,000 to 600,000 distinct CDR3 sequences; approximately 13% are singletons. The sample's time point: newly diagnosed GD, antithyroid drugs for less than 3 months. RNA extracted from PBMCs served as the sequencing template. This same sample was also taken into another study, of T cells in Graves' hyperthyroidism and ophthalmopathy.

The sequencing here drew on peripheral blood mononuclear cells (PBMCs), taken at new diagnosis, from a patient treated with antithyroid drugs. The receptors stem from a man younger than 40 with Graves disease.

At least ten counts were recorded for this clonotype. This rearrangement joins TRBV7-9 to TRBJ2-7, with no clear D. The germline V and J ends were trimmed by 0 bases and 6 bases, with 9 bases remaining between them. The CDR3 sequence is 13 residues long. Germline values: CDR1 SEHNR, CDR2 FQNEAQ (reference sequence). CDR3 residues: CASSLAESSEQYF. The CDR3, as DNA: TGTGCCAGCAGCTTAGCGGAGTCCAGCGAGCAGTACTTC.

V is TRBV19 and J is TRBJ2-3; 11 nucleotides match TRBD2. The ends lost 6 bases at V and 5 bases at J; junction bases unmatched: 4. CDR3 length: 14 residues. Germline V CDR1 and CDR2: LNHDA, SQIVND (reference sequence). CDR3 bases: TGTGCCAGTAGACTAGCGGGAGCGAAAGATACGCAGTATTTT. This translates into CASRLAGAKDTQYF.

There are a few counts of this clonotype. This rearrangement joins TRBV7-2 to TRBJ2-4, with D maybe TRBD1 (6 bases). This CDR3 has 16 amino acids. V was pared by 2 bases and J by 2 bases, with 13 bases between. The germline V gene has CDR1 SGHTA and CDR2 FQGNSA. The CDR3 nucleotides are TGTGCCAGCAGCTTAATCCCCAGGGGAACCAAAAACATTCAGTACTTC. Its translation: CASSLIPRGTKNIQYF.

This clonotype occurred many times. The rearrangement uses TRBV5-5 and TRBJ1-5; a weak D match, TRBD1 (6 bases). CDR3 length: 13 residues. CDR1 is SGHKS, CDR2 YYEKEE, per germline (reference sequence). Trimming removed 3 bases at V and 7 bases at J, with 11 bases between. CDR3 sequence reads: CASSWTERQPQHF. CDR3 DNA sequence: TGTGCCAGCAGCTGGACAGAGAGGCAGCCCCAGCATTTT.

This clonotype was seen repeatedly, ten times or more. The rearrangement links TRBV12-3 or TRBV12-4 to TRBJ2-1; D remains unclear. Deletions cut 4 bases from V and 9 bases from J, with 19 bases between. The CDR3 consists of 15 residues. Here the CDR3 reads CASSSSKETFTEQFF. The DNA of the CDR3 is TGTGCCAGCAGTTCCTCTAAGGAAACCTTCACTGAGCAGTTCTTC.

In this sample, this clonotype turned up many times. The gene calls are TRBV24-1 and TRBJ2-5; TRBD1 matches 10 bases. Germline values: CDR1 KGHDR, CDR2 SFDVKD. With 3 bases clipped from V and 1 base from J, the junction kept 13 bases outside the gene matches. The CDR3 covers 19 residues. CDR3 bases: TGTGCCACCAGTGATAGCCGGGACAGGGGCGGCGAATTCCAAGAGACCCAGTACTTC. This gives the protein CATSDSRDRGGEFQETQYF.

This clonotype has a count of ten or more. This rearrangement joins TRBV14 to TRBJ2-1; tentatively, D is TRBD2 (6 bases). Germline V gene lookup returns CDR1 SGHDN and CDR2 FVKESK. The V gene lost 0 bases and the J gene lost 10 bases, with 28 bases spanning the gap. The CDR3 has 19 amino acids. In DNA, the CDR3 is TGTGCCAGCAGCCAAGAAGTGGCGGGAATAGGTCGTATGGCTCGAGAGCAGTTCTTC. Amino acid sequence: CASSQEVAGIGRMAREQFF.

The rearrangement uses TRBV19 and TRBJ1-2; 9 nucleotides agree with TRBD1. V was pared by 6 bases and J by 3 bases, with 5 bases of the junction left unmatched. Germline values: CDR1 LNHDA, CDR2 SQIVND (reference sequence). The CDR3 contains 14 residues. The CDR3 sequence: CASRLGQGDYGYTF. For the CDR3, the DNA is TGTGCCAGTAGGTTGGGACAGGGTGACTATGGCTACACCTTC.

This clonotype was seen repeatedly, ten times or more. The chain recombines TRBV9 with TRBJ1-6, with D unresolved. Germline V gene sequence: CDR1 SGDLS, CDR2 YYNGEE. V lost 6 bases and J lost 10, with 14 bases in between. The CDR3 has 13 amino acids. The CDR3 loop is CASTVTGSSPLHF. The DNA for the CDR3 is TGTGCCAGCACCGTTACGGGAAGCTCACCCCTCCACTTT.

The V gene is TRBV19, the J gene TRBJ2-3; 7 positions agree with TRBD1. Germline assignment: CDR1 LNHDA and CDR2 SQIVND (reference sequence). The junction had 4 bases not matched to a gene; V was cut back by 7 bases and J by 0 bases. This CDR3 is built from 14 residues. The CDR3 DNA sequence: TGTGCCAGTAAGGACAGGCCTAGCACAGATACGCAGTATTTT. This encodes CASKDRPSTDTQYF.

This clonotype was observed at least ten times. The chain carries TRBV20-1 and TRBJ1-1; the D gene is possibly TRBD1 (6 bases). CDR1 and CDR2 (germline): DFQATT, SNEGSKA (reference sequence). The CDR3 totals 11 residues. Trimming stripped 6 bases from V and 4 bases from J, with 9 bases between. CDR3 sequence: CSAPDSTEAFF. As DNA, the CDR3 is TGCAGTGCCCCGGACAGCACTGAAGCTTTCTTT.

This clonotype occurred many times. The chain uses TRBV7-8 and TRBJ2-6, with D unresolved. The CDR3 length is 15 residues. Germline CDR1 and CDR2: SGHVS and FQNEAQ. The V end lost 1 base, the J end lost 0 bases, and 4 bases lay between the germline ends. CDR3 sequence: CASSLVLSGANVLTF. As DNA, the CDR3 is TGTGCCAGCAGCTTAGTCCTCTCTGGGGCCAACGTCCTGACTTTC.